This T cell receptor (beta chain) stems from a study of shared clonotypes between healthy human individuals. The CDR3 consists of 13 residues. Germline lookup yields CDR1 MGHDK and CDR2 SYGVNS. Trimming cost V 4 bases and J 2 bases, with 9 bases left between them. Healthy HIV-negative adults with no recent acute infections or vaccinations were recruited as donors. Study-level results: Limitation of the genetic and exposure-history diversity represented came from the few donors.

Unsorted PBMC DNA was sequenced on ten immunoSEQ deep assay plates. Authors' data handling: Junction-only sequences produced by ImmunoSEQ had no quality scores, so filtering differed. TCRdb's copy holds only in-frame clones and misses some; the assay was immunoSEQ multiplex PCR. V and J calls plus clone size are reproduced from that table; the DNA served to infer D and trimming. Counted here are 500,000 to 650,000 clones, around 80% occurring once; the ten biggest clones make up around 12%. Of note for this clone: Its antigen is not identified. This sample includes further DNA sequences coding for the same CDR3.

The TCR originated in a middle-aged woman in good health. Some clones in this sample may be carry-over from other donors' samples. Material: PBMCs. This rearrangement joins TRBV25-1 to TRBJ2-7; no firm D call. CDR3 nucleotide sequence: TGTGCCAGCAGTGCAGGTGTTCCCTACGAGCAGTACTTC. This codes for CASSAGVPYEQYF.